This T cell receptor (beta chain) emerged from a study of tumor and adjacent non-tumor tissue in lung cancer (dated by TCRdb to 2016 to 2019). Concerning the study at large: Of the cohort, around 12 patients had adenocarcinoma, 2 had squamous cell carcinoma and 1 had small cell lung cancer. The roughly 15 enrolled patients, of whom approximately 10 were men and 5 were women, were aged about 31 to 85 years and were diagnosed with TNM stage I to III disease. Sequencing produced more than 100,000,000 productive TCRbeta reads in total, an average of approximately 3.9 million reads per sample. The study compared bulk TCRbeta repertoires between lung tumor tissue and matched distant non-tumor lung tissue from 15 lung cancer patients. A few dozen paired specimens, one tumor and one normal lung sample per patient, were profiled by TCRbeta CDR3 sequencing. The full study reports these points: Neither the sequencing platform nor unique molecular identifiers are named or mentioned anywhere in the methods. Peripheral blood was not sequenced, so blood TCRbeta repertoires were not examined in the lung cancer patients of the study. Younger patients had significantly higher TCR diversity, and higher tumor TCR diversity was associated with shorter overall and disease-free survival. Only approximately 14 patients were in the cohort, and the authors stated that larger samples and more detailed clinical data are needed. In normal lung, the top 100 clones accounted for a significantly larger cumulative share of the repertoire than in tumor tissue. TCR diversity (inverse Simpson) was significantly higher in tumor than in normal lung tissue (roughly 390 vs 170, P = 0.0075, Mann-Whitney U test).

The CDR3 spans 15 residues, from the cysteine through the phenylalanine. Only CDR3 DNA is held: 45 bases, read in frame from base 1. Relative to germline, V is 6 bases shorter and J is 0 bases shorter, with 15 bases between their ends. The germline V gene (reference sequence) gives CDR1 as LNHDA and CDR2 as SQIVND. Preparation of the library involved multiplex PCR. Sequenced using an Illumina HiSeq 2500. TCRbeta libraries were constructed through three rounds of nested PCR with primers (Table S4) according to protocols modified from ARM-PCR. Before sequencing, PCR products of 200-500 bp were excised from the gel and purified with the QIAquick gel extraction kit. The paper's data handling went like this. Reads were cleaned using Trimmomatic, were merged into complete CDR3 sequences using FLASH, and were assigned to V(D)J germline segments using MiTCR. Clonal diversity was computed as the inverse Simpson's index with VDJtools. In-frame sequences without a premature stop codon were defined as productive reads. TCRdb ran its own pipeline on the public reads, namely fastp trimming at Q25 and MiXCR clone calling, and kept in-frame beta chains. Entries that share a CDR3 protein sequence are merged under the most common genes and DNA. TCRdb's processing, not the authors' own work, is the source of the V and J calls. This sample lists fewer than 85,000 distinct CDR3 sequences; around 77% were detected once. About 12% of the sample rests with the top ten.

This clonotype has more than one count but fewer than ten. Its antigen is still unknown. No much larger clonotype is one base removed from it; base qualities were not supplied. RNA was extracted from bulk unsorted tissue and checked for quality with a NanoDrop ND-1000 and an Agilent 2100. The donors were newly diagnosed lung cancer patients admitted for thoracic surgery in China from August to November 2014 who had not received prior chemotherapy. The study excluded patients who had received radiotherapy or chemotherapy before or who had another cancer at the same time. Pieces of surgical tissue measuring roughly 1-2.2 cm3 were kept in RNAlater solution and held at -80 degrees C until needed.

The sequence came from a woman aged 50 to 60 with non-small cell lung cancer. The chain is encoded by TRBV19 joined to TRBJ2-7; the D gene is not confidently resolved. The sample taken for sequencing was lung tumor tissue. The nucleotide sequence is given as TGTGCCAGTAGCACCCCGAGCAGCAACTCCTACGAGCAGTACTTC. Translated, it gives CASSTPSSNSYEQYF.